The rows below give T cell receptor beta chains drawn from one sample of a study of blood T cell repertoires in COVID-19. TCRdb's copy holds only in-frame clones and misses some; the assay was immunoSEQ multiplex PCR. The sample has some 270,000 clones, 80% to 90% seen once. The sequenced material came from PBMCs or T cells enriched from blood (not recorded which). Every receptor here comes from a woman aged 30 to 39 who had recovered from COVID-19. Both conserved end residues are trimmed from each CDR3. The order of the fields is CDR3 protein, V gene.

CDR3: AISAGTSLSGGSEQY
V: TRBV10-3

CDR3: ASSVPQETNEKLF
V: TRBV19

CDR3: ASSFTGTAYEQY
V: TRBV27

CDR3: ASSLEYQGNSPLH
V: TRBV28

CDR3: ASTPSTSGSTDTQY
V: TRBV25-1

CDR3: ASSEGSRKGGQPQH
V: TRBV6-1

CDR3: ASSQGPTAGAYGYT
V: TRBV3-1/TRBV3-2

CDR3: ASSLSGVYRRGSNQPQH
V: TRBV28

CDR3: ASSEEVRLAGYYEQY
V: TRBV4-2

CDR3: ATGERGGPREQF
V: TRBV10-3

CDR3: ASSLLSGFVANYGYT
V: TRBV27

CDR3: ASSLGHRRNTEAF
V: TRBV7-6

CDR3: ASSWTGGDYGYT
V: TRBV5-1

CDR3: ASSPDRGYEQY
V: TRBV27

CDR3: ASSLHRGYEQY
V: TRBV7-8

CDR3: ASSQARGYEQY
V: TRBV3-1/TRBV3-2

CDR3: ASSLSVLGGTEAF
V: TRBV11-2

CDR3: ASSSQGNTEAF
V: TRBV11-3

CDR3: ASSKAPGENTEAF
V: TRBV19

CDR3: ASSDRGGMNTEAF
V: TRBV11-2

CDR3: ASSILAGRVNEQF
V: TRBV19

CDR3: ASSYEQGVGYGYT
V: TRBV6-6

CDR3: ASSLYYATNEKLF
V: TRBV28

CDR3: ASSLESGTSFFNEQF
V: TRBV5-1

CDR3: ASSWDTNTEAF
V: TRBV28